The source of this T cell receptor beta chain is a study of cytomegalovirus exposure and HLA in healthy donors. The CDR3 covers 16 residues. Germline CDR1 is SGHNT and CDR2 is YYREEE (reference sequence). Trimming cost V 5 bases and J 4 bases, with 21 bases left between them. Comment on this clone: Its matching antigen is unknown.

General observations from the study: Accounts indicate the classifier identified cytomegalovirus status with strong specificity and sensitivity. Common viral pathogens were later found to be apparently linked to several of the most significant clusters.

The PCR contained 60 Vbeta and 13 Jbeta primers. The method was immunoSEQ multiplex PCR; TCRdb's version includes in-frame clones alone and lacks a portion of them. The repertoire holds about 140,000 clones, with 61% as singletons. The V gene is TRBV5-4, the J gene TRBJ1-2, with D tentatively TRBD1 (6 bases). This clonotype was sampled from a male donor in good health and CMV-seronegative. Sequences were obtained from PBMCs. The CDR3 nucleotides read TGTGCCAGCAGAAACACAGGGTCCTCCCCTCTCTATGGCTACACCTTC. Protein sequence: CASRNTGSSPLYGYTF.